Here is one T cell receptor (beta chain) with its context. Its specificity is unknown. The data were produced by immunoSEQ multiplex PCR, yet TCRdb's version contains in-frame clones alone and is incomplete. Here the sample spans tens of thousands of clones, 91% being singletons. The sample comes from a study of OX40 agonist ivuxolimab in advanced cancers. As for the study in general: Administration of intravenous ivuxolimab to patients occurred every 2 weeks at 0.01 to 10 mg/kg.

Findings and limits, study-wide: The specificity for antigen of the expanded peripheral T cells was not determined. The average count of expanded clones was higher among CD8+ T cells than among CD4+. CD4+ and CD8+ blood T cells expanded clonally by week 6 at 0.1 to 3.0 mg/kg.

The V gene lost 1 base and the J gene lost 10 bases, with 14 bases spanning the gap. The CDR3 is 14 amino acids. Germline loops: CDR1 MGHRA, CDR2 YSYEKL. The TCR sequence derives from an adult with an advanced solid tumor such as melanoma, head and neck, liver or kidney cancer. The sequenced sample was CD4+ or CD8+ T cells sorted from blood, obtained in a trial of the OX40 agonist ivuxolimab. V is TRBV4-1 and J is TRBJ2-1; D is ambiguous. The CDR3, as DNA: TGCGCCAGCAGCCAAGCCCTAGGACGATTCGAGCAGTTCTTC. It translates to CASSQALGRFEQFF.